This T cell receptor (beta chain) was sequenced for a study of human T cells and chemical hapten exposure. The CDR3 runs 13 residues. Germline V gene lookup returns CDR1 SGHDN and CDR2 FVKESK. Trimming left V 5 bases short and J 2 bases short, with 8 bases between. Time point reported: patch test 1, 2 weeks after DPC sensitization. Documented treatment: therapeutic diphenylcyclopropenone sensitization with weekly scalp DPC. Total RNA came from unfractionated whole blood. TCRdb passed the RACE reads through MiXCR, listing each CDR3 protein once. The data show approximately 52,000 distinct CDR3 sequences, approximately 9.9% seen once. This clonotype came up many times.

This material consisted of whole blood, taken in connection with sensitization to the hapten diphenylcyclopropenone (DPC). This clonotype originated in a woman aged 35 to 49 with alopecia areata. Some clones in this sample may be carry-over from other donors' samples. The chain employs TRBV14 and TRBJ2-3; D is unclear. CDR3 nucleotide sequence: TGTGCCAGCAGCTGGACCTCCACAGATACGCAGTATTTT. It encodes CASSWTSTDTQYF.